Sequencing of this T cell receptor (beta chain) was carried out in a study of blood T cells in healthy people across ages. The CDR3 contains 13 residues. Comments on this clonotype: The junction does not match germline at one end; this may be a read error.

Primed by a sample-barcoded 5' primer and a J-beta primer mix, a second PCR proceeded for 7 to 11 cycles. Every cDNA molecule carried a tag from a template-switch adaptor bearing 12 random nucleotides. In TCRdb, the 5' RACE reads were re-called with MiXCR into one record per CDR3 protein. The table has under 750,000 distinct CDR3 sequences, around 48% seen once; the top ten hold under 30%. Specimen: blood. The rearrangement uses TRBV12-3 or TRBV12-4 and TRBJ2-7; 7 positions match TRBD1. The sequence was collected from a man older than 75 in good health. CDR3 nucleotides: TGTGTCAGCAGTCCCCAAACAGGGGTCGAGCAGTACTTC. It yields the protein CVSSPQTGVEQYF.